This TCR beta chain was observed in a study of cytomegalovirus exposure and HLA in healthy donors. V lost 4 bases and J lost 0; bases outside the gene matches: 9. The CDR3 is made up of 16 amino acids. The germline V gene has CDR1 SGHKS and CDR2 YYEKEE (reference sequence). PCR amplification relied on 60 Vbeta primers (plus 13 Jbeta primers). Only in-frame clones appear in the TCRdb table, and some are missing; sequencing was by immunoSEQ multiplex PCR. The sample holds about 140,000 clones, 70% to 85% seen once. This TCR was sampled from a woman in her 40s in good health and CMV-seronegative. The sequencing sample was made of PBMCs. The chain carries TRBV5-5 and TRBJ2-7; TRBD1 matches 8 bases. The CDR3 reads CASSRPGGVSSYEQYF. DNA of the CDR3: TGTGCCAGCAGCCGTCCAGGGGGCGTTAGCTCCTACGAGCAGTACTTC.